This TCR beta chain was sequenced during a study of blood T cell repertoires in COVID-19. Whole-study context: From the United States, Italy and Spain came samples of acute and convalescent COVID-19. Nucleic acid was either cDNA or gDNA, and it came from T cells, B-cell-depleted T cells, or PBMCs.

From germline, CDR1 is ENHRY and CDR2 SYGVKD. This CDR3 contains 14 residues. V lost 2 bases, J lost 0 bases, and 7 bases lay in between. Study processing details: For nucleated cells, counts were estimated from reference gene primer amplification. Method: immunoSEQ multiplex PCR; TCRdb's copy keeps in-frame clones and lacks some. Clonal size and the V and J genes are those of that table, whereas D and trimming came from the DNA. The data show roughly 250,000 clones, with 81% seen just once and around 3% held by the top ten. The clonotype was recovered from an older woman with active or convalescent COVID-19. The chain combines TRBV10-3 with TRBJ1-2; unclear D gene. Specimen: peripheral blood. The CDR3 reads CAISEVETNYGYTF. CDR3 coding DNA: TGTGCCATCAGTGAGGTAGAGACTAACTATGGCTACACCTTC.